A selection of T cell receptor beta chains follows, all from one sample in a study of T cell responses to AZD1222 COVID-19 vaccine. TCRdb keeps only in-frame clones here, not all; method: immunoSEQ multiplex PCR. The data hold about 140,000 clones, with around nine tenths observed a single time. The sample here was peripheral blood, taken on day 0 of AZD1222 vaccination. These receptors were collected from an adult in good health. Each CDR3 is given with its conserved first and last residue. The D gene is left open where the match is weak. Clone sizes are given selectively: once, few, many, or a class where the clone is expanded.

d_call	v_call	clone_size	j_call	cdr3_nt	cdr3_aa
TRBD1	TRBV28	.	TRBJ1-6	TGTGCCAGCAGAGAGCCGGGACAGGGGTTTTTTCGGCCCCTCCACTTT	CASREPGQGFFRPLHF
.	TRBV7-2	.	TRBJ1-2	TGTGCCAGCAGCTTAGGCCCCCCGGACTATGGCTACACCTTC	CASSLGPPDYGYTF
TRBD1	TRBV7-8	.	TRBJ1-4	TGTGCCAGCAGCTCACTTCCTCGACAGGGCGGGGAAAAACTGTTTTTT	CASSSLPRQGGEKLFF
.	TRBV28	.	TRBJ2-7	TGTGCCAGCAGTTTATCATACAGCTTCTACGAGCAGTACTTC	CASSLSYSFYEQYF
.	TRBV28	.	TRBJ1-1	TGTGCCAGCAGTCGAACAGGGAGAGTCACTGAAGCTTTCTTT	CASSRTGRVTEAFF
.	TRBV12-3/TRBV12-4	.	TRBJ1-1	TGTGCCAGCAGTTTACGTCCGGGTACTGAAGCTTTCTTT	CASSLRPGTEAFF
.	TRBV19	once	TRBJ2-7	TGTGCCAAAAGGGGGGACTCCGACTACGAGCAGTACTTC	CAKRGDSDYEQYF
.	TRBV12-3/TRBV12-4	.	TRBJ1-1	TGTGCCAGCAGCTCAACAGGGAACACTGAAGCTTTCTTT	CASSSTGNTEAFF
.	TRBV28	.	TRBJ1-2	TGTGCCAGCAGTCCCTCTGGACAGCCAACTAACTATGGCTACACCTTC	CASSPSGQPTNYGYTF
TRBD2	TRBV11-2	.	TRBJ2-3	TGTGCCAGCAGCTTCCCGAGAGGCGGGAGGGCGGCAGATACGCAGTATTTT	CASSFPRGGRAADTQYF
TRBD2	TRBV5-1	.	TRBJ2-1	TGCGCCAGCAGCTTTGACTCAGCGGGAAGCTCCTACAATGAGCAGTTCTTC	CASSFDSAGSSYNEQFF
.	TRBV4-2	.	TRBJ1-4	TGTGCCAGCAGCCTCCAAAAACTGACTAATGAAAAACTGTTTTTT	CASSLQKLTNEKLFF
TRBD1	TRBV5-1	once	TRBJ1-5	TGCGCCAGCAGCTTGGCCGGGACAGGGAATCAGCCCCAGCATTTT	CASSLAGTGNQPQHF
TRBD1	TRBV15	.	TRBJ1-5	TGTGCCACCAGCAGAGTTACTGGGACAGGGTACAGGCAGCCCCAGCATTTT	CATSRVTGTGYRQPQHF
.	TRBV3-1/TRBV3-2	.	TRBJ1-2	TGTGCCAGCAGCCAAGGTGTAGGAGGTCTTCGTAGCTATGGCTACACCTTC	CASSQGVGGLRSYGYTF
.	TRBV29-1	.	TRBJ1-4	TGCAGCGTTGGGGTCAGGCCAAATGAAAAACTGTTTTTT	CSVGVRPNEKLFF
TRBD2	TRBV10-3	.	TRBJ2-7	TGTGCCATCAGTGAGAAGCGGGGAGGCTCCTACGAGCAGTACTTC	CAISEKRGGSYEQYF
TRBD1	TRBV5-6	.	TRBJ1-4	TGTGCCAGCAGCTTGGCCTTCGGGACAGGGGGTTTAGAAAAACTGTTTTTT	CASSLAFGTGGLEKLFF
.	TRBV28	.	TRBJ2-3	TGTGCCAGCAGCGCAGAAGTCACAGATACGCAGTATTTT	CASSAEVTDTQYF
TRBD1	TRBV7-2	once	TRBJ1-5	TGTGCCAGCAGCTGGACAGGGGACAGCAATCAGCCCCAGCATTTT	CASSWTGDSNQPQHF
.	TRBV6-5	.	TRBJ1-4	TGTGCCAGCAGTTTTCTAAACGAAAAACTGTTTTTT	CASSFLNEKLFF
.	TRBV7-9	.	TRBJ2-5	TGTGCCAGCAGCCAAATGAGCCGGTACCAAGAGACCCAGTACTTC	CASSQMSRYQETQYF
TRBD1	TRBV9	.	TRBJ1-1	TGTGCCAGCAGCGTAGGGGGTAGGGGGCGCGGAGCTTTCTTT	CASSVGGRGRGAFF
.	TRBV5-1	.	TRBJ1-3	TGCGCCAGCAGTCCAGGGTCTGGAAACACCATATATTTT	CASSPGSGNTIYF
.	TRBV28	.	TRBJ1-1	TGTGCCAGCACCCCAGGGAGGAACACTGAAGCTTTCTTT	CASTPGRNTEAFF
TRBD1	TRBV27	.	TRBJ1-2	TGTGCCAGCGCTCCCGGGACAGGGACCTATGGCTACACCTTC	CASAPGTGTYGYTF
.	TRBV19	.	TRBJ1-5	TGTGCCAGCACCCCCGGGCTCCGAAATCAGCCCCAGCATTTT	CASTPGLRNQPQHF
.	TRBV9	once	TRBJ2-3	TGTGCCAGCAGCGTGTCTAGCGTTACAGATACGCAGTATTTT	CASSVSSVTDTQYF
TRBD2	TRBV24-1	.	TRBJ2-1	TGTGCCACCAGAAACTCGGGACTAGCCTACAATGAGCAGTTCTTC	CATRNSGLAYNEQFF
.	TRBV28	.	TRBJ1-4	TGTGCCAGCAAAGCGGGGTTGAATGAAAAACTGTTTTTT	CASKAGLNEKLFF
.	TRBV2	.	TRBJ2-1	TGTGCCAGCAGTGAAAGGATAGGTCTAGCACCGTTCTTC	CASSERIGLAPFF
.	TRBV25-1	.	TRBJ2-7	TGTGCCAGCAGCGGCGCTCGTCAAGGCAGACTCTACGAGCAGTACTTC	CASSGARQGRLYEQYF
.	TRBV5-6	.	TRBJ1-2	TGTGCCAGCAGCTTGATAGGCAGGGTTAACTATGGCTACACCTTC	CASSLIGRVNYGYTF
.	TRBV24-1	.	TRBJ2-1	TGTGCCACCAGTGATCCAGGGGGGAGCTCCTACAATGAGCAGTTCTTC	CATSDPGGSSYNEQFF
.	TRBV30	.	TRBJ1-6	TGTGCCTGGACCATGAGACAGGCGCAACCCCTCCACTTT	CAWTMRQAQPLHF
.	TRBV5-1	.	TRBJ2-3	TGCGCCAGTCGTCAGGGTTACACAGATACGCAGTATTTT	CASRQGYTDTQYF
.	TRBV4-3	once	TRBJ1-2	TGCGCCAGCAGCCTAAAGGGCGGAAAGGGAGGTGGCTACACCTTC	CASSLKGGKGGGYTF
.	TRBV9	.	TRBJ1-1	TGTGCCAGCAGCGTAGACGGGCAGTTGAACACTGAAGCTTTCTTT	CASSVDGQLNTEAFF
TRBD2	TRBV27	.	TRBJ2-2	TGTGCCAGCAGTTTTCGCGGGGAGGGTGCCGGGGAGCTGTTTTTT	CASSFRGEGAGELFF
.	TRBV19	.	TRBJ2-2	TGTGCCAGTAGCCCTCCACAGTGGGACACCGGGGAGCTGTTTTTT	CASSPPQWDTGELFF
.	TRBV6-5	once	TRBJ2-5	TGTGCCAGCAGCCCCCTGGGCAGCCTGGGCGAGACCCAGTACTTC	CASSPLGSLGETQYF
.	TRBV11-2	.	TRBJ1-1	TGTGCCAGCAGCTTACCGGGACACAGAAACACTGAAGCTTTCTTT	CASSLPGHRNTEAFF
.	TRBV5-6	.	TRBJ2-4	TGTGCCAGCAGCTTGCGCGGGGTAGCCAAAAACATTCAGTACTTC	CASSLRGVAKNIQYF
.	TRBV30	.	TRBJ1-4	TGTGCCTGGACCACACAGGGAATAAGTGAAAAACTGTTTTTT	CAWTTQGISEKLFF
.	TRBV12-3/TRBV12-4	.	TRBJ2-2	TGTGCCAGCAGTGGGGGAGCCTACGGGGAGCTGTTTTTT	CASSGGAYGELFF
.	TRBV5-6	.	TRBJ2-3	TGTGCCAGCAGCTTGGCGTCAGGGGGGTTTGCAGATACGCAGTATTTT	CASSLASGGFADTQYF
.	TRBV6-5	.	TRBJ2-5	TGTGCCAGCAGCGGGACCCCCGTGGAGACCCAGTACTTC	CASSGTPVETQYF